This T cell receptor beta chain was identified during a study of cytomegalovirus exposure and HLA in healthy donors. Study findings and constraints: Prediction of most subjects' HLA-A and HLA-B alleles by TCR beta sequences was reportedly accurate.

Concerning this clone: The antigen is undetermined.

The germline V and J ends were trimmed by 2 bases and 5 bases, with 9 bases remaining between them. Germline values: CDR1 SGHVS, CDR2 FNYEAQ. CDR3 length: 13 amino acids. The study ran its PCR with 60 Vbeta and 13 Jbeta primers. Sequencing was performed with immunoSEQ multiplex PCR; in TCRdb, only in-frame clones are kept and a portion is missing. The table lists about 140,000 clones, 80% of them singletons, with about 4.3% in the top ten. V and J are TRBV7-6 and TRBJ1-1; D ambiguous. This receptor was taken from a middle-aged man in good health and CMV-seronegative. The sample consisted of PBMCs. This chain's CDR3 is CASSLQAGTEAFF. The CDR3 region has the DNA TGTGCCAGCAGCTTACAGGCAGGAACTGAAGCTTTCTTT.